Presented here are 29 T cell receptor beta chains from one specimen sequenced in a study of T cells in Graves' hyperthyroidism and ophthalmopathy. The investigators amplified TCR beta CDR3 regions from RNA transcripts. The TCR CDR3 first-round RT-PCR relied on the HTBI primer set. MiXCR, applied by TCRdb to the multiplex PCR reads, yields one record per CDR3 protein. Counted here are about 640,000 distinct CDR3 sequences, roughly 14% occurring once; the ten biggest clones make up around 12%. The sample comprised blood. Every receptor here comes from a woman aged 45-60 years with Graves' ophthalmopathy.

At least ten counts were recorded for this clonotype. The chain employs TRBV27 and TRBJ1-2, with D perhaps TRBD1 (5 bases). Germline assignment: CDR1 MNHEY and CDR2 SMNVEV (reference sequence). CDR3 length: 15 residues. The V gene lost 0 bases and the J gene lost 5 bases, with 13 bases spanning the gap. CDR3 loop: CASSLSKSGAYGYTF. Written as DNA, the CDR3 is TGTGCCAGCAGTTTATCGAAGTCCGGGGCTTATGGCTACACCTTC.

This clonotype was seen a few times. V gene TRBV14 combines with J gene TRBJ2-7; D call uncertain. V lost 0 bases to trimming and J lost 2 bases, with 11 bases between them. The CDR3 runs 15 residues. Germline V gene lookup returns CDR1 SGHDN and CDR2 FVKESK. The CDR3 DNA reads TGTGCCAGCAGCCAAGAGGGCAGCACTCCCTACGAGCAGTACTTC. Translated: CASSQEGSTPYEQYF.

This clonotype was seen ten or more times. One end of the junction varies from germline; a read error may be responsible. The chain has TRBV14 and TRBJ2-2; D ambiguous. Germline V lookup: CDR1 SGHDN, CDR2 FVKESK. CDR3 size: 13 residues. The CDR3 loop is CASSQVRTGELFF. The CDR3 nucleotides are TGTGCCAGCAGTCAAGTAAGAACCGGGGAGCTGTTTTTT.

The chain has TRBV28 and TRBJ1-2; 9 bases fit TRBD1. The CDR3 runs 17 residues. CDR1 is MDHEN and CDR2 is SYDVKM in the germline V gene. With 4 bases clipped from V and 0 bases from J, the junction kept 9 bases outside the gene matches. For the CDR3, the DNA is TGTGCCAGCAGTTCAAGACAGGGGGGTCTAGCTAACTATGGCTACACCTTC. Translation gives CASSSRQGGLANYGYTF.

This clonotype has at least ten counts. CDR3 residues: CSATLGQGKYEQYF. The CDR3 DNA is TGCAGTGCTACCTTGGGACAGGGAAAGTACGAGCAGTACTTC. The rearrangement joins TRBV20-1 to TRBJ2-7, with TRBD1 matching over 9 bases. CDR1 and CDR2 (germline): DFQATT, SNEGSKA (reference sequence). Trimming removed 4 bases from V and 4 bases from J; junction bases left unmatched: 8. The CDR3 consists of 14 residues.

The V gene is TRBV20-1, the J gene TRBJ1-3; no reliable D call. CDR3 length: 19 residues. Germline V gene sequence: CDR1 DFQATT, CDR2 SNEGSKA (reference sequence). The ends were cut back, 3 bases at V and 6 bases at J, with 30 bases in the middle. CDR3 DNA sequence: TGCAGTGCTAGGGACGATTCCCCCCGATCGCGAAATCGGCCAAACACCATATATTTT. Translation gives CSARDDSPRSRNRPNTIYF.

The gene calls are TRBV28 and TRBJ1-2; the D gene is possibly TRBD1 (6 bases). The CDR3 spans 15 residues. V dropped 6 bases and J dropped 3 bases, with 17 bases sitting between them. Germline loops: CDR1 MDHEN, CDR2 SYDVKM. This CDR3 reads CASRQWTEVDYGYTF. The CDR3 bases are TGTGCCAGCAGACAATGGACAGAAGTTGACTATGGCTACACCTTC.

This clonotype was seen repeatedly, ten times or more. The chain has TRBV12-3 or TRBV12-4 and TRBJ1-5, with a possible D match to TRBD1 (5 bases). V was cut by 4 bases and J by 4 bases, with 14 bases left in between. The CDR3 sequence is 15 residues long. As DNA, the CDR3 is TGTGCCAGCAGTTCCCAGGGAAGCGGTAATCAGCCCCAGCATTTT. Residues: CASSSQGSGNQPQHF.

Worth noting for this clonotype: This may be a read error, as it is one base from a much larger clone. No conserved phenylalanine or tryptophan ends this CDR3, so it is likely a read error. For the CDR3, the DNA is TGCAGTGCTAGAGGAGGCCAGGGGGCGTTCTATGGCTACACCTCC. It translates to CSARGGQGAFYGYTS. This chain links TRBV20-1 with TRBJ1-2; 8 nucleotides align to TRBD1. The CDR3 extends over 15 amino acids. Trimming cost V 1 base and J 4 bases; bases outside gene matches: 8. Germline V gene sequence: CDR1 DFQATT, CDR2 SNEGSKA (reference sequence).

As regards this clonotype: Being one base from a much bigger clone, this may be a read error. The genes are TRBV6-5 and TRBJ2-7; D is perhaps TRBD1 or TRBD2 (5 bases each). CDR3 size: 13 residues. Germline-derived CDR1 and CDR2 are MNHEY and SVGAGI. The DNA of the CDR3 is TGTGCCAGCAGTTACCTAGGGACCTACGAGCAGTGCTTC. As protein: CASSYLGTYEQCF.

This chain uses TRBV7-9 with TRBJ2-4; 14 positions agree with TRBD2. Trimming cost V 3 bases and J 8 bases; bases outside gene matches: 9. The length of the CDR3 is 17 residues. Per the germline V gene, CDR1 is SEHNR and CDR2 is FQNEAQ (reference sequence). CDR3 in amino acids: CASSFKTSGRAGDIQYF. DNA of the CDR3: TGTGCCAGCAGCTTTAAGACTAGCGGGAGGGCCGGGGACATTCAGTACTTC.

The J gene is TRBJ2-3, the V gene TRBV9; possible D gene TRBD1, 5 bases. Germline V CDR1 and CDR2: SGDLS, YYNGEE. The CDR3 has 17 amino acids. The V end lost 1 base, the J end lost 0 bases, and 15 bases lay between the germline ends. The CDR3, as DNA: TGTGCCAGCAGCGTAAGCGCGACAGCAGGTAGCACAGATACGCAGTATTTT. Translating it yields CASSVSATAGSTDTQYF.

This clonotype was observed many times. V gene TRBV29-1 combines with J gene TRBJ2-7; possibly TRBD1 for D (6 bases). The CDR3 extends over 13 amino acids. Germline V CDR1 and CDR2: SQVTM, ANQGSEA. V gave up 7 bases and J gave up 4 bases, with 17 bases separating them. The CDR3 loop reads CSATTGVLYEQYF. CDR3 DNA sequence: TGCAGCGCTACGACAGGAGTCTTGTACGAGCAGTACTTC.

V usage is TRBV3-1 and J usage is TRBJ1-3; D is perhaps TRBD1 (6 bases). CDR1 is LGHDT, CDR2 YNNKEL, per germline (reference sequence). Between the trimmed V and J ends, which lost 4 bases and 4 bases, there was a span of 17 bases. CDR3 length: 16 amino acids. DNA of the CDR3: TGTGCCAGCAGCCGTCGGACGAGGGGGTCGGGAAACACCATATATTTT. This sequence encodes CASSRRTRGSGNTIYF.

The rearrangement joins TRBV7-2 to TRBJ1-2; 8 bases fit TRBD1. Germline trimming cut 5 bases from V and 4 bases from J; bases unmatched to any gene: 9. The CDR3 covers 15 residues. Germline values: CDR1 SGHTA, CDR2 FQGNSA. The CDR3 DNA follows: TGTGCCAGCAGCCAAGGAGGACAGGGAAGCTATGGCTACACCTTC. Its translation: CASSQGGQGSYGYTF.

This clonotype came up a few times. Just one base apart from a much larger clone, this may be a read error. The V and J genes are TRBV5-1 and TRBJ1-1, with TRBD1 as a possible D gene (6 bases). The germline V gene encodes CDR1 SGHRS and CDR2 YFSETQ. The CDR3 has 15 residues. The chain's CDR3 is CASSLFRAGEAEALF. The CDR3 nucleotides read TGCGCCAGCAGCTTATTTCGGGCAGGGGAGGCTGAAGCTCTCTTT.

There are many counts of this clonotype. The rearrangement uses TRBV20-1 and TRBJ2-5; possible D gene TRBD1, 6 bases. This CDR3 is built from 14 residues. From germline, CDR1 is DFQATT and CDR2 SNEGSKA (reference sequence). With 2 bases removed from V and 4 bases from J, the gap between germline ends came to 14 bases. The chain's CDR3 is CSARYRVSGETQYF. CDR3 bases: TGCAGTGCTAGATACAGGGTTTCGGGAGAGACCCAGTACTTC.

This chain uses TRBV6-4 with TRBJ2-6; D is perhaps TRBD1 (6 bases). The germline V gene encodes CDR1 MRHNA and CDR2 SNTAGT. The CDR3 runs to 19 residues. V was clipped by 5 bases and J by 2 bases, with 22 bases between them. CDR3 in DNA: TGTGCCAGCAGTTTTAGGACACAGGGCTTTACAGCTGGGGCCAACGTCCTGACTTTC. Protein: CASSFRTQGFTAGANVLTF.

In its sample, this clonotype was seen many times. This chain connects TRBV28 to TRBJ1-6; no clear D. Trimming took 5 bases from V and 10 from J, leaving 9 bases between them. Per germline, CDR1 MDHEN and CDR2 SYDVKM. The CDR3 consists of 12 residues. The CDR3 region is CASSPLRSPLHF. The DNA of the CDR3 is TGTGCCAGCAGTCCTCTTCGATCACCCCTCCACTTT.

The V gene is TRBV6-2 or TRBV6-3, the J gene TRBJ2-7, with D perhaps TRBD1 or TRBD2 (9 bases each). This CDR3 comprises 20 residues. Germline values: CDR1 MNHEY, CDR2 SVGEGT. V lost 2 bases, J lost 0 bases, and 26 bases lay in between. The CDR3: CASSYVGTGLGLATSYEQYF. CDR3 nucleotides: TGTGCCAGCAGTTACGTCGGGACAGGGCTTGGACTAGCGACCTCCTACGAGCAGTACTTC.

This clonotype was observed a handful of times. This sequence joins TRBV4-3 and TRBJ2-3; the match to TRBD2 covers 13 bases. The CDR3 length is 17 residues. J gave up 1 base and V 2 bases, and 3 bases lay outside the gene matches. Germline values: CDR1 LGHNA, CDR2 YSLEER. This chain's CDR3 is CASSQRLAGGGTDTQYF. The CDR3 bases are TGCGCCAGCAGCCAACGACTAGCGGGAGGTGGCACAGATACGCAGTATTTT.

This clonotype has ten or more counts. The chain is built from TRBV20-1 and TRBJ1-4; D remains unclear. Germline lookup yields CDR1 DFQATT and CDR2 SNEGSKA (reference sequence). V lost 0 bases and J lost 6, with 14 bases in between. The CDR3 extends over 15 amino acids. The CDR3 region is CSARDPGVSYEKLFF. DNA of the CDR3: TGCAGTGCTAGAGATCCCGGAGTATCATATGAAAAACTGTTTTTT.

This clonotype occurred a few times. J is TRBJ1-1 and V is TRBV5-1; D unclear. The germline V and J ends were trimmed by 0 bases and 3 bases, with 21 bases remaining between them. Germline loops: CDR1 SGHRS, CDR2 YFSETQ. The CDR3 contains 18 residues. The CDR3 here is CASSLVVGLTQMDTEAFF. The CDR3, as DNA: TGCGCCAGCAGCTTGGTTGTTGGACTCACCCAGATGGACACTGAAGCTTTCTTT.

This clonotype was recorded at least ten times. This chain joins TRBV2 and TRBJ2-2; D call uncertain. Germline loops: CDR1 SNHLY, CDR2 FYNNEI. The V end lost 3 bases, the J end lost 0 bases, and 8 bases lay between the germline ends. The CDR3 consists of 15 residues. This CDR3 is CASSDPRSNTGELFF. CDR3 DNA sequence: TGTGCCAGCAGTGACCCCAGATCGAACACCGGGGAGCTGTTTTTT.

The sample holds many counts of this clonotype. The chain couples TRBV12-3 or TRBV12-4 to TRBJ2-1; a weak D match, TRBD1 (5 bases). V was pared by 3 bases and J by 6 bases, with 12 bases between. This CDR3 is 14 amino acids long. CDR3 residues: CASSFSGFLNEQFF. CDR3 coding DNA: TGTGCCAGCAGTTTCTCAGGGTTTCTCAATGAGCAGTTCTTC.

This clonotype was counted at least ten times. This chain uses TRBV6-2 or TRBV6-3 with TRBJ2-2; D possibly corresponds to TRBD2 (5 bases). The CDR3 runs to 13 residues. Germline V gene sequence: CDR1 MNHEY, CDR2 SVGEGT. V lost 6 bases and J lost 9, with 14 bases in between. CDR3 region: CASRQIARRELFF. CDR3 coding DNA: TGTGCCAGCAGACAAATAGCGAGGCGGGAGCTGTTTTTT.

This clonotype was counted ten times or more. V gene TRBV7-8 combines with J gene TRBJ1-5, with D tentatively TRBD1 (5 bases). This CDR3 comprises 15 residues. From germline, CDR1 is SGHVS and CDR2 FQNEAQ. The CDR3 sequence: CGVSDTRDSNQPQHF. The CDR3 bases are TGTGGCGTATCGGACACACGAGATAGCAATCAGCCCCAGCATTTT.

The chain has TRBV7-9 and TRBJ2-1; TRBD2 aligns across 10 bases. This CDR3 contains 17 residues. V shed 2 bases and J 6 bases; nucleotides not matched to a gene: 10. From germline, CDR1 is SEHNR and CDR2 FQNEAQ (reference sequence). The CDR3 region is CASSLWASGSVPNEQFF. CDR3 coding DNA: TGTGCCAGCAGCTTATGGGCTAGCGGGAGCGTCCCCAATGAGCAGTTCTTC.

The chain has TRBV4-1 and TRBJ1-4; unclear D gene. This CDR3 comprises 16 residues. CDR1 is MGHRA and CDR2 is YSYEKL in the germline V gene. The V end was cut by 2 bases, the J end by 2 bases, with 12 bases between. CDR3 DNA sequence: TGCGCCAGCAGCCAACAGTCAAGATGGACTAATGAAAAACTGTTTTTT. This codes for CASSQQSRWTNEKLFF.